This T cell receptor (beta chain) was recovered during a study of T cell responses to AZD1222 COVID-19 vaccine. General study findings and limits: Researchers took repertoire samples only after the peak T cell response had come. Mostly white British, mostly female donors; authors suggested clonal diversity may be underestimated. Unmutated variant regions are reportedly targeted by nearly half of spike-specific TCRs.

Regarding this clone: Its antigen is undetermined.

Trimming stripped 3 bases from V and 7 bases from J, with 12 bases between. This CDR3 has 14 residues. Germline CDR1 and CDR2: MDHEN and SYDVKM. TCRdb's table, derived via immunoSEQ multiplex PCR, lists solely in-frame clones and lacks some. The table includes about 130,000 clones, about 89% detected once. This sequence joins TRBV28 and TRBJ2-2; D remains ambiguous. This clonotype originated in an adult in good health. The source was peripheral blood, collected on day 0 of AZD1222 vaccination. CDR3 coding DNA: TGTGCCAGCAGTTTTAGCAGGATGGGCGGGGAGCTGTTTTTT. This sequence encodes CASSFSRMGGELFF.